The next 7 T cell receptor beta chains were all read from a single sample in a study of blood T cell repertoires in COVID-19. TCRdb's table, derived via immunoSEQ multiplex PCR, lists solely in-frame clones and lacks some. The sample records about 99,000 clones, more than 80% being singletons. Sequencing was done on a sample of peripheral blood. These receptors were obtained from a man aged 55-75 years with acute or convalescent COVID-19.

The chain carries TRBV11-2 and TRBJ2-1, with D perhaps TRBD1 (6 bases). With 2 bases removed from V and 9 bases from J, the gap between germline ends came to 17 bases. Germline-derived CDR1 and CDR2 are SGHAT and FQNNGV. The CDR3 consists of 15 residues. The CDR3, as DNA: TGTGCCAGCAGCTTAAATGCAGGGGTAAAGGTTGAGCAGTTCTTC. Translated: CASSLNAGVKVEQFF.

The rearrangement joins TRBV24-1 to TRBJ2-1; D possibly corresponds to TRBD2 (5 bases). V was trimmed by 3 bases and J by 1 base, leaving 18 bases between them. Germline V gene sequence: CDR1 KGHDR, CDR2 SFDVKD. This CDR3 is built from 18 residues. This CDR3 reads CATSDTQRTASSYNEQFF. CDR3 DNA: TGTGCCACCAGTGATACCCAAAGGACTGCTAGTTCCTACAATGAGCAGTTCTTC.

The V gene is TRBV24-1, the J gene TRBJ1-2; possible D gene TRBD1, 5 bases. Germline CDR1 and CDR2: KGHDR and SFDVKD. This CDR3 is built from 12 residues. V was trimmed by 6 bases and J by 4 bases, leaving 8 bases between them. CDR3 coding DNA: TGTGCCACCAGTACAGGACGCTATGGCTACACCTTC. This sequence encodes CATSTGRYGYTF.

V gene TRBV7-8 combines with J gene TRBJ2-7; 13 bases fit TRBD2. Germline V CDR1 and CDR2: SGHVS, FQNEAQ. Germline trimming cut 5 bases from V and 7 bases from J; bases unmatched to any gene: 8. This CDR3 has 15 residues. CDR3 DNA: TGTGCCAGCAGCCGAAGGACTAGCGGGAGCAGTGAGCAGTACTTC. This codes for CASSRRTSGSSEQYF.

This clone came up once. The chain is built from TRBV18 and TRBJ1-2, with 8 bases fitting TRBD1. Germline CDR1 reads KGHSH; CDR2 reads LQKENI. Trimming at V came to 5 bases and at J to 5 bases, leaving 13 bases not matched to a gene. This CDR3 comprises 16 residues. Written as DNA, the CDR3 is TGTGCCAGCTCATCACGGACAGGGAGGGCCGGGTATGGCTACACCTTC. Encoded protein: CASSSRTGRAGYGYTF. Full variable domain (rest looked up from reference TRBV18 and TRBJ1-2): NAGVMQNPRHLVRRRGQEARLRCSPMKGHSHVYWYRQLPEEGLKFMVYLQKENIIDESGMPKERFSAEFPKEGPSILRIQQVVRGDSAAYFCASSSRTGRAGYGYTFGSGTRLTVV.

The chain combines TRBV3-1 (or the pseudogene TRBV3-2) with TRBJ1-4; D is possibly TRBD1 (6 bases). The V end was cut by 2 bases, the J end by 8 bases, with 18 bases between. CDR1 and CDR2 (germline): LGHDT, YNNKEL (reference sequence). This CDR3 is 16 amino acids long. Here the CDR3 reads CASSQTGQQRPEKLFF. CDR3 in DNA: TGTGCCAGCAGCCAAACCGGACAGCAGCGTCCCGAAAAACTGTTTTTT.

This rearrangement joins TRBV3-1 (or the pseudogene TRBV3-2) to TRBJ1-2, with D tentatively TRBD1 (5 bases). In germline, CDR1 is LGHDT, CDR2 YNNKEL (reference sequence). The CDR3 runs 14 residues. V lost 1 base to trimming and J lost 7 bases, with 13 bases between them. The CDR3 DNA reads TGTGCCAGCAGCCAAGCCGGCCAGGGAAGTGGCTACACCTTC. Its protein is CASSQAGQGSGYTF.